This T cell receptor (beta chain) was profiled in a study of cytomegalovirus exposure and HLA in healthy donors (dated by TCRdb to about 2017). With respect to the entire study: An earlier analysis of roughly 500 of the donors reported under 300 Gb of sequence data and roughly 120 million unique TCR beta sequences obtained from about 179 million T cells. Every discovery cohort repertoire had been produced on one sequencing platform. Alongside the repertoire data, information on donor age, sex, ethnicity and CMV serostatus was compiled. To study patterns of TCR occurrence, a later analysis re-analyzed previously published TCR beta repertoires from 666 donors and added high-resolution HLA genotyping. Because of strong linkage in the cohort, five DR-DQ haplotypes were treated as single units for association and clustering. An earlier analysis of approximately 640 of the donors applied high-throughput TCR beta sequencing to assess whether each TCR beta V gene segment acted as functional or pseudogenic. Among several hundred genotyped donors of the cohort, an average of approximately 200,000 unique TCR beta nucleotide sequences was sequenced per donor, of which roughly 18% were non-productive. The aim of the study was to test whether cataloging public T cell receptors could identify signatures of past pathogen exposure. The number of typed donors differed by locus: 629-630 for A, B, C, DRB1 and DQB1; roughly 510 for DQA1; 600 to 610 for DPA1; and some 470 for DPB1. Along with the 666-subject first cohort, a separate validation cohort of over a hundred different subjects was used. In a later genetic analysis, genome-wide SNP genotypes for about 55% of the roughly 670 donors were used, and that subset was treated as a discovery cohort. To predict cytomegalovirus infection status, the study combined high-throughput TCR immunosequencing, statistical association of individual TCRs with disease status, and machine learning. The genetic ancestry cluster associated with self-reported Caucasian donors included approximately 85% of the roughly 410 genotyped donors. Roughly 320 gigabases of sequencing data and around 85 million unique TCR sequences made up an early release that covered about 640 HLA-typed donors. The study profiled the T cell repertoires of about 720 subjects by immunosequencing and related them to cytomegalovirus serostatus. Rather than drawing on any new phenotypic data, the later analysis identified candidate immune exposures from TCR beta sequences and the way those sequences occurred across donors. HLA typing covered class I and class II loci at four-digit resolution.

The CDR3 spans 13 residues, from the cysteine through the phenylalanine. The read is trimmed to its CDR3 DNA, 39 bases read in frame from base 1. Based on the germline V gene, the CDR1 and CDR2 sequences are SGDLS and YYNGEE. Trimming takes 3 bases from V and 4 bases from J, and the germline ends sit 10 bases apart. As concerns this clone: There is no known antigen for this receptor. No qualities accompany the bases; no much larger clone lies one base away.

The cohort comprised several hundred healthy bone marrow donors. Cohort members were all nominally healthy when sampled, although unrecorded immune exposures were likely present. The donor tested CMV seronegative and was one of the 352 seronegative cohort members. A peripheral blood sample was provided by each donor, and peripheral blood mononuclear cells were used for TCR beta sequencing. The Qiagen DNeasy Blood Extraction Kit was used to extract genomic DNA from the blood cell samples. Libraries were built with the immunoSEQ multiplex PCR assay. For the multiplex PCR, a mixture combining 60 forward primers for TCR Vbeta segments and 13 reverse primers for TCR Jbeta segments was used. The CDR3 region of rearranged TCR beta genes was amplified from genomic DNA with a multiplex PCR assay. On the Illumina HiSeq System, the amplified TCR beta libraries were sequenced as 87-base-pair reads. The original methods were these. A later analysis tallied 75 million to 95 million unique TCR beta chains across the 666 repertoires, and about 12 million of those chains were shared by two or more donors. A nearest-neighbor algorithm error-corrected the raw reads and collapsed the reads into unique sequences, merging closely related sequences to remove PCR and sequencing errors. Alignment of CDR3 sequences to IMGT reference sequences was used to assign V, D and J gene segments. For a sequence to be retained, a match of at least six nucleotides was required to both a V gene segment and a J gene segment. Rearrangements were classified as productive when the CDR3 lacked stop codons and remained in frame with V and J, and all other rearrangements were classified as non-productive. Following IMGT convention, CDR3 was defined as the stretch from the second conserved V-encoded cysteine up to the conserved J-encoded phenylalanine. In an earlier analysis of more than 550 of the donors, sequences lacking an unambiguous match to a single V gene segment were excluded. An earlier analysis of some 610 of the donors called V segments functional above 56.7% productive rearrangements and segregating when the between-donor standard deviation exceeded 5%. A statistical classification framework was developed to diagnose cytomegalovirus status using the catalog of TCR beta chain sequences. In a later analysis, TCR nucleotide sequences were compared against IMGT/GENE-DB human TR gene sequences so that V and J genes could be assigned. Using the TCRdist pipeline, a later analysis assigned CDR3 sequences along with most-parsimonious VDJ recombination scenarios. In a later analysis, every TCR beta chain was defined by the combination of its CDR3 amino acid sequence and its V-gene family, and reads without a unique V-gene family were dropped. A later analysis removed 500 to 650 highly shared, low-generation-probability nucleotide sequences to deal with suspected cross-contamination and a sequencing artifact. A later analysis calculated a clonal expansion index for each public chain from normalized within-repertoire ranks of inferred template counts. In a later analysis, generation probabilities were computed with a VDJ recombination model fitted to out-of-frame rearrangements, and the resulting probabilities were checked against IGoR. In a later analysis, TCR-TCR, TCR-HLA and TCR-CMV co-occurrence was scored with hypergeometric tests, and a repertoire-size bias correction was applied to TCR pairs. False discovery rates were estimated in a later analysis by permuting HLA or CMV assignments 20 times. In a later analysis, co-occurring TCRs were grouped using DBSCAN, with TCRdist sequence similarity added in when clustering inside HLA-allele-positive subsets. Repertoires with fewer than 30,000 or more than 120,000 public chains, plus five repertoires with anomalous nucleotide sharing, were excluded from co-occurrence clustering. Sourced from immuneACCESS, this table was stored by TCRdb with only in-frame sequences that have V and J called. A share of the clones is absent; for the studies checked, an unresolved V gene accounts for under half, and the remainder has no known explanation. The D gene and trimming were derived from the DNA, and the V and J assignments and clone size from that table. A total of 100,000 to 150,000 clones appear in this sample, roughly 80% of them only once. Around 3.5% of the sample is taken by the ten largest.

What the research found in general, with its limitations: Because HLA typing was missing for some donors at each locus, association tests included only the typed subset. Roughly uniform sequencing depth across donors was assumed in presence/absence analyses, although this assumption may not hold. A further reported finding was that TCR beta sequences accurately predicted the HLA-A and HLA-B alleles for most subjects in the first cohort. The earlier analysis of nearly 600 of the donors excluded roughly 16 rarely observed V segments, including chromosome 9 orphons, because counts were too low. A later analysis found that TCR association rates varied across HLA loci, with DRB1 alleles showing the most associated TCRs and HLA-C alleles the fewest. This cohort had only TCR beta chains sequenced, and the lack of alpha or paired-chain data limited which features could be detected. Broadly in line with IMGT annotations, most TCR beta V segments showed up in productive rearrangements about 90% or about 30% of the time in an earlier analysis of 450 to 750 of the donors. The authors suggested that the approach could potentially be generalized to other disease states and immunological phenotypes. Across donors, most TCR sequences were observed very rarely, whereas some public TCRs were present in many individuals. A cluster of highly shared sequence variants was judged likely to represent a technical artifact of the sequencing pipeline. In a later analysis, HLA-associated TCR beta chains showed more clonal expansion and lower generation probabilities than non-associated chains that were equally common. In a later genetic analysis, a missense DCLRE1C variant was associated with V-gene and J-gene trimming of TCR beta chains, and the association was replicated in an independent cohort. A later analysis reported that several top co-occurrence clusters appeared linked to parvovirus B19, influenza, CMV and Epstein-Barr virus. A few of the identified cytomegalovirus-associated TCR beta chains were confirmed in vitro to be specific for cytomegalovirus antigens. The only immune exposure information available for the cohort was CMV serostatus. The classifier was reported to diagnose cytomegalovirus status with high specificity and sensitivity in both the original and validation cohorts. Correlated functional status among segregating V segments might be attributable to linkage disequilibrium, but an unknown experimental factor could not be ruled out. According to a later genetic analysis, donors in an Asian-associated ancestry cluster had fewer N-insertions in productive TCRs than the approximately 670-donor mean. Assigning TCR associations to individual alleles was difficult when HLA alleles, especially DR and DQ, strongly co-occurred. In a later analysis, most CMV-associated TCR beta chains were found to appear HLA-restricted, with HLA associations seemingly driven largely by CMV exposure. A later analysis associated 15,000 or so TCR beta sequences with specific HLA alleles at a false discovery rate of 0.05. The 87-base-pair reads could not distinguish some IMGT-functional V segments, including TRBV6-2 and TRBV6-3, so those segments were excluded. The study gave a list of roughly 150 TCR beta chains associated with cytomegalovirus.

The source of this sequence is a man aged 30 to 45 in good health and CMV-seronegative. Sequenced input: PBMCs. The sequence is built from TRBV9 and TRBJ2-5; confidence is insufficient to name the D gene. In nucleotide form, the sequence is TGTGCCAGCAGCGGGAGTCTTGGAGAGACCCAGTACTTC. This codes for CASSGSLGETQYF.